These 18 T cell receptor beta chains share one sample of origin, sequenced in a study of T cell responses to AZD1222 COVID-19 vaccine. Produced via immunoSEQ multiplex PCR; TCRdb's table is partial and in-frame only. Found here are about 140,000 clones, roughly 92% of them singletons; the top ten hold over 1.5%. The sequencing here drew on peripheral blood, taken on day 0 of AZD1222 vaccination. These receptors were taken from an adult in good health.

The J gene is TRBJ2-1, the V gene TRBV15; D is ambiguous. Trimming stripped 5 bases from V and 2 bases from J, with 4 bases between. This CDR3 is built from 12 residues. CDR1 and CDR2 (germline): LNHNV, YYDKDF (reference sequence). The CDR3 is CATSGPYNEQFF. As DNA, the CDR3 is TGTGCCACCAGCGGCCCCTACAATGAGCAGTTCTTC. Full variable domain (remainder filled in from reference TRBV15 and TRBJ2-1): DAMVIQNPRYQVTQFGKPVTLSCSQTLNHNVMYWYQQKSSQAPKLLFHYYDKDFNNEADTPDNFQSRRPNTSFCFLDIRSPGLGDTAMYLCATSGPYNEQFFGPGTRLTVL.

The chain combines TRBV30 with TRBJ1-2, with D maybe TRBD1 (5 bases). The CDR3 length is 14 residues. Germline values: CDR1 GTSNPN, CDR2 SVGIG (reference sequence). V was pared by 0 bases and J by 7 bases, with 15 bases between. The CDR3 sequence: CAWSVKEGTGGYTF. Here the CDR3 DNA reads TGTGCCTGGAGTGTGAAGGAGGGGACCGGTGGCTACACCTTC. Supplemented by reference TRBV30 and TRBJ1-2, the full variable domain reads SQTIHQWPATLVQPVGSPLSLECTVEGTSNPNLYWYRQAAGRGLQLLFYSVGIGQISSEVPQNLSASRPQDRQFILSSKKLLLSDSGFYLCAWSVKEGTGGYTFGSGTRLTVV.

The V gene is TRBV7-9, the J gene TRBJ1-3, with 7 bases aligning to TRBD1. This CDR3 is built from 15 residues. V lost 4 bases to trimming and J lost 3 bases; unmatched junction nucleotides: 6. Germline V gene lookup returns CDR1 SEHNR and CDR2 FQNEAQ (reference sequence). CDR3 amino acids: CASSSTRQGGNTIYF. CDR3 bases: TGTGCCAGCAGCTCCACTCGACAGGGTGGAAACACCATATATTTT.

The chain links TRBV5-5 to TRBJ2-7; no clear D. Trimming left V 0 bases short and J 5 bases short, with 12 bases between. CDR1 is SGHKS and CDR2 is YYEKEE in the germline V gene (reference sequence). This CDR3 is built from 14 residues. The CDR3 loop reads CASSLVGVSNEQYF. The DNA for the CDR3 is TGTGCCAGCAGCTTGGTAGGAGTTTCTAACGAGCAGTACTTC.

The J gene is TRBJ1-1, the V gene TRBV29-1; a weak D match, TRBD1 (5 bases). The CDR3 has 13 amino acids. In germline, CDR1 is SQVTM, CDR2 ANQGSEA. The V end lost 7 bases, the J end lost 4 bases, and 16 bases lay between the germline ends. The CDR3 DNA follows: TGCAGCGGACGACTCTCGGGGGGCACTGAAGCTTTCTTT. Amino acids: CSGRLSGGTEAFF.

CDR3 sequence: CASSHPYPNYNEQFF. For the CDR3, the DNA is TGTGCCAGCAGCCACCCTTACCCCAACTACAATGAGCAGTTCTTC. The chain links TRBV5-4 to TRBJ2-1, with no clear D. V was pared by 4 bases and J by 3 bases, with 14 bases between. Germline V gene lookup returns CDR1 SGHNT and CDR2 YYREEE (reference sequence). This CDR3 region has 15 residues.

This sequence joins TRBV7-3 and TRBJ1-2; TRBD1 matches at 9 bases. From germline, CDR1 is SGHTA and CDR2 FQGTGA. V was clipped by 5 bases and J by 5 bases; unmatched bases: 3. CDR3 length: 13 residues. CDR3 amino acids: CASSQGQGYGYTF. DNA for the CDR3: TGTGCCAGCAGCCAGGGACAGGGTTATGGCTACACCTTC.

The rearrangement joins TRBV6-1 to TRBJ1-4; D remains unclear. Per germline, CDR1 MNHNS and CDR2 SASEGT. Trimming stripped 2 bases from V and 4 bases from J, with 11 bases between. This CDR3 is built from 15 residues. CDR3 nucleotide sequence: TGTGCCAGCAGTGAATTTCGGAGAAGTAATGAAAAACTGTTTTTT. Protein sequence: CASSEFRRSNEKLFF.

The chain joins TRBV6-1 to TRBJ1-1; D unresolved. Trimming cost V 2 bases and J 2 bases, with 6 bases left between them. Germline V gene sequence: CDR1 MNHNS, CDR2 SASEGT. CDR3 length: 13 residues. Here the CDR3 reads CASSERVNTEAFF. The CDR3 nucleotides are TGTGCCAGCAGTGAACGAGTTAACACTGAAGCTTTCTTT.

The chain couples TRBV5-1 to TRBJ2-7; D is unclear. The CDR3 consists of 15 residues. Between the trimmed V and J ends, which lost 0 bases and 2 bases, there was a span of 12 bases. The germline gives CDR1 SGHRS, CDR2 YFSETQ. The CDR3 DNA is TGCGCCAGCAGCTTGGAAGGTTACCCCACCTACGAGCAGTACTTC. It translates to CASSLEGYPTYEQYF. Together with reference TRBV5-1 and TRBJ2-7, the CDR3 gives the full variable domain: KAGVTQTPRYLIKTRGQQVTLSCSPISGHRSVSWYQQTPGQGLQFLFEYFSETQRNKGNFPGRFSGRQFSNSRSEMNVSTLELGDSALYLCASSLEGYPTYEQYFGPGTRLTVT.

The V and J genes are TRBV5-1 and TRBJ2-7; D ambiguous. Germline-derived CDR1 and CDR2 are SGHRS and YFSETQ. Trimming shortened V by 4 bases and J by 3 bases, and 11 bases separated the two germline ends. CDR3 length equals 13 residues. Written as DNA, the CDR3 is TGCGCCAGCAGCGATTCCGTCAGCTACGAGCAGTACTTC. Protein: CASSDSVSYEQYF. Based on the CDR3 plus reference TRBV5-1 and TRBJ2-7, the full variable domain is KAGVTQTPRYLIKTRGQQVTLSCSPISGHRSVSWYQQTPGQGLQFLFEYFSETQRNKGNFPGRFSGRQFSNSRSEMNVSTLELGDSALYLCASSDSVSYEQYFGPGTRLTVT.

The CDR3 loop is CASSHSIVDPSYNEQFF. Written as DNA, the CDR3 is TGTGCCAGCAGCCATTCCATAGTCGATCCATCCTACAATGAGCAGTTCTTC. The chain employs TRBV3-1 (or the pseudogene TRBV3-2) and TRBJ2-1; D gene unclear. Per germline, CDR1 LGHDT and CDR2 YNNKEL (reference sequence). The CDR3 has 17 amino acids. Between the trimmed V and J ends, which lost 3 bases and 1 base, there was a span of 16 bases.

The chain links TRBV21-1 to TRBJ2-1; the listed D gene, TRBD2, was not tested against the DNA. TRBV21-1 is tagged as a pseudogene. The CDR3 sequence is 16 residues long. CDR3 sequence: CASSKGGTYTYNEQFF. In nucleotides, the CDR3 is TGTGCCAGCAGCAAAGGCGGGACTTATACTTACAATGAGCAGTTCTTC.

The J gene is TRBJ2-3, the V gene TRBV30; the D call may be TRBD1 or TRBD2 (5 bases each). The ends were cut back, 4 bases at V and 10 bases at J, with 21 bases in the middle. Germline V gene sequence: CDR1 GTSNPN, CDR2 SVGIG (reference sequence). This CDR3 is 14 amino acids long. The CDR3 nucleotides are TGTGCCTGGACTCGGGACCCCAATAGCTGGGCGCAGTATTTT. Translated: CAWTRDPNSWAQYF. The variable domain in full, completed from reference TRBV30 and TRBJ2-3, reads SQTIHQWPATLVQPVGSPLSLECTVEGTSNPNLYWYRQAAGRGLQLLFYSVGIGQISSEVPQNLSASRPQDRQFILSSKKLLLSDSGFYLCAWTRDPNSWAQYFGPGTRLTVL.

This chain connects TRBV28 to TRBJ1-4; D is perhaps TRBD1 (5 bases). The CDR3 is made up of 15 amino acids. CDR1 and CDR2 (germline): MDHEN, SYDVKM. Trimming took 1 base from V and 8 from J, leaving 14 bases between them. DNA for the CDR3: TGTGCCAGCAGTTTATATAGCAGGGAGAGAGAAAAACTGTTTTTT. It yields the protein CASSLYSREREKLFF.

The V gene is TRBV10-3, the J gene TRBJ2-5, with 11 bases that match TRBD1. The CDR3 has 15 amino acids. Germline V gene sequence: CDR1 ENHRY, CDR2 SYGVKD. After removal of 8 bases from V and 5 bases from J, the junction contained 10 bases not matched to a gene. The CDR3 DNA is TGTGCCATCGGGGACAGGGGGGCTTGGCACGAGACCCAGTACTTC. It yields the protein CAIGDRGAWHETQYF.

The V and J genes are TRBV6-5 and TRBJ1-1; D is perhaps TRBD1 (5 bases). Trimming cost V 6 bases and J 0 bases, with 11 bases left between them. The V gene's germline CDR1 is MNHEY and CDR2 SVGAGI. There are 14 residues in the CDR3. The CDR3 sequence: CASSRGAMNTEAFF. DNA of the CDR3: TGTGCCAGCAGCCGTGGGGCAATGAACACTGAAGCTTTCTTT.

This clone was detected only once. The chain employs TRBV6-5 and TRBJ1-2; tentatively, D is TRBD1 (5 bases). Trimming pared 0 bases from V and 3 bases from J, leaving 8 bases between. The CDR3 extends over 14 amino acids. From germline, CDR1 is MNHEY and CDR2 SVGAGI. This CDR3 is CASSYSGEDYGYTF. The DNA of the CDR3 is TGTGCCAGCAGTTACTCGGGGGAGGACTATGGCTACACCTTC.